This T cell receptor (beta chain) is from a study of T cells after posttransplantation cyclophosphamide. Study conclusions and caveats: After PTCy, TRB diversity resembled that of CNI/methotrexate controls. Tissue-infiltrating T cells from skin or gut overlapped little with blood T cells. Later blood repertoires were often dominated by clones from the donor CD8+ memory compartment.

For this clone: The antigen remains undetermined.

Assay used: immunoSEQ multiplex PCR; TCRdb lists only in-frame clones, some missing. Of around 6,000 clones in the sample, roughly 98% are singletons; the top ten hold 0.65% to 1%. Sequences were obtained from memory CD4+ T cells sorted from PBMCs. This TCR was sampled from a man between 40 and 49 years old in good health, CMV-negative, and a related stem cell transplant donor.

This CDR3 reads CASSVEGDRGKLFF. CDR3 sequence (DNA): TGTGCCAGCAGCGTAGAGGGGGATAGGGGAAAACTGTTTTTT. This chain uses TRBV9 with TRBJ1-4; tentatively, D is TRBD1 (6 bases). CDR3 length: 14 residues. Germline V gene data show CDR1 as SGDLS and CDR2 as YYNGEE. Trimming left V 0 bases short and J 10 bases short, with 13 bases between. Together with reference TRBV9 and TRBJ1-4, the CDR3 gives the full variable domain: DSGVTQTPKHLITATGQRVTLRCSPRSGDLSVYWYQQSLDQGLQFLIQYYNGEERAKGNILERFSAQQFPDLHSELNLSSLELGDSALYFCASSVEGDRGKLFFGSGTQLSVL.